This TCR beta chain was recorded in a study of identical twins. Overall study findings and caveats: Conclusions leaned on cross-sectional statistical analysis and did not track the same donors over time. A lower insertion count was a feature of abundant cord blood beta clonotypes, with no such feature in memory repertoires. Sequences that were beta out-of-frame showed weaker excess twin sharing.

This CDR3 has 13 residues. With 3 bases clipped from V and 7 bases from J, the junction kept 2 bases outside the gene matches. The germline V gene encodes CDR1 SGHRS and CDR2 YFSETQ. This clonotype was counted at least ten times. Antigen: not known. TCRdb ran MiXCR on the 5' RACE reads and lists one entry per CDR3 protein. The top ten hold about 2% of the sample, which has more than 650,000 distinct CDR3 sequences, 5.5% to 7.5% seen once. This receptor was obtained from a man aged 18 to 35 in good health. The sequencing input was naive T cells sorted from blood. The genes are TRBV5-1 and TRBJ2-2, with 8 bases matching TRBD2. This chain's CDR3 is CASSSAGGGELFF. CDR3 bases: TGCGCCAGCAGCTCGGCGGGAGGCGGGGAGCTGTTTTTT.